This T cell receptor (beta chain) was documented in a study of OX40 agonist ivuxolimab in advanced cancers. The overall study: Patients assigned to dose escalation were diagnosed with hepatocellular carcinoma, melanoma, renal cell or head and neck cancer.

This clone was seen only a few times. The antigen is undetermined. Patients with autoimmune history or systemic immunosuppression were excluded. Data came from immunoSEQ multiplex PCR; TCRdb stores just in-frame clones and leaves some out. The table includes about 70,000 clones, under 80% detected once. Overall study results and limits: Both CD4+ and CD8+ T cell populations in blood had undergone clonal expansion by week 6 at 0.1 to 3.0 mg/kg. In the expanded peripheral T cells, antigen specificity was never determined.

CDR3 length: 13 amino acids. Trimming removed 4 bases at V and 3 bases at J, with 7 bases between. The germline CDR1 and CDR2 sequences are MNHEY and SMNVEV (reference sequence). Specimen: CD4+ or CD8+ T cells sorted from blood, collected in a trial of the OX40 agonist ivuxolimab. The chain combines TRBV27 with TRBJ2-4, with D possibly being TRBD2 (5 bases). The sequence was obtained from an adult with an advanced solid tumor such as melanoma, head and neck, liver or kidney cancer. The CDR3 sequence: CASSYSGKNIQYF. As DNA, the CDR3 is TGTGCCAGCAGTTACAGCGGCAAAAACATTCAGTACTTC.